This T cell receptor (beta chain) is drawn from a study of cytomegalovirus exposure and HLA in healthy donors. Study at large: A previous analysis identified around 120 million unique TCR beta sequences derived from roughly 190 million T cells. The study, taken as a whole, reports: Most TCR sequences were uncommon, yet certain public TCRs appeared in many donors. In vitro, a few CMV-associated chains proved specific for CMV antigens.

Vbeta (60) and Jbeta (13) primers were used in the PCR. Measured with immunoSEQ multiplex PCR; TCRdb has only the in-frame clones, and not every one. The sample has about 100,000 clones, about three quarters seen once. In the case of this clone: Its antigen is unknown.

The receptor was derived from a male donor in good health and CMV-seropositive. Sequencing was performed on PBMCs.

The CDR3 region is CASSSSTVSTYEQYF. The CDR3 DNA follows: TGTGCCAGCAGCTCGTCGACAGTTAGTACCTACGAGCAGTACTTC. The chain uses TRBV7-2 and TRBJ2-7; D is possibly TRBD1 (5 bases). The V gene's germline CDR1 is SGHTA and CDR2 FQGNSA. The CDR3 runs 15 residues. The V end lost 4 bases, the J end lost 2 bases, and 15 bases lay between the germline ends.